Sequencing of this T cell receptor (beta chain) was carried out in a study of shared clonotypes between healthy human individuals. Original data processing: ImmunoSEQ supplied junction-only sequences lacking quality scores, so filtering was different. Using immunoSEQ multiplex PCR, the repertoire was profiled, and TCRdb retains in-frame clones only, with some absent. V, J and clone size were drawn from that table, and D and trimming were deduced from the DNA. This table holds some 650,000 clones, roughly 97% found once. Study outcomes and limitations: Relative to clonotypes present in all four donors, those not shared had lower generation probabilities.

Regarding this clone: Its antigen is still unknown.

CDR3 length: 17 residues. Germline CDR1 is SGHNT and CDR2 is YYREEE (reference sequence). Trimming cost V 0 bases and J 3 bases; bases outside gene matches: 6. The sequence was obtained from a woman in her 30s in good health. Sequences were obtained from naive CD4+ T cells sorted from blood. As to subset: CD45RA+ positively selected. This sequence joins TRBV5-4 and TRBJ2-1; 10 bases fit TRBD2. The CDR3 region has the DNA TGTGCCAGCAGCTTGGGGGGACTAGCGACCGTCTACAATGAGCAGTTCTTC. Its protein is CASSLGGLATVYNEQFF.